Shown below are 12 T cell receptor beta chains from a single sample sequenced in a study of yellow fever vaccine responses in identical twins. MiXCR, applied by TCRdb to the RT-PCR reads, yields one record per CDR3 protein. This sample yields about 2,000 distinct CDR3 sequences, of which less than 40% are seen a single time; approximately 6.6% belongs to the top ten. Source: T cells from blood (PBMCs), unsorted or a sorted subset (not recorded which), taken before or after yellow fever vaccination (not recorded which). The receptors come from a woman aged 18-29 years who received the yellow fever vaccine.

The chain recombines TRBV7-1 with TRBJ2-1, with D perhaps matching TRBD2 (6 bases). TRBV7-1 carries the ORF label, with uncertain function. The CDR3 spans 13 residues. Trimming removed 6 bases at V and 6 bases at J, with 12 bases between. CDR3 coding DNA: TGTGCCAGCAGGCGGGGAGCAAGCAATGAGCAGTTCTTC. Protein sequence: CASRRGASNEQFF.

This clonotype was seen a handful of times. The chain carries TRBV29-1 and TRBJ2-4; TRBD1 aligns across 7 bases. Looked up from germline, CDR1 is SQVTM and CDR2 is ANQGSEA. This CDR3 comprises 14 residues. Germline trimming cut 6 bases from V and 2 bases from J; bases unmatched to any gene: 7. The CDR3 is CSVEDRRSKNIQYF. CDR3 bases: TGCAGCGTAGAGGACAGGAGATCCAAAAACATTCAGTACTTC.

This clonotype was seen a handful of times. The chain links TRBV29-1 to TRBJ1-1; the D is unclear. The CDR3 sequence is 12 residues long. Germline lookup yields CDR1 SQVTM and CDR2 ANQGSEA. The V end lost 4 bases, the J end lost 1 base, and 7 bases lay between the germline ends. DNA for the CDR3: TGCAGCGTTGGTTGGGCGAACACTGAAGCTTTCTTT. This gives the protein CSVGWANTEAFF.

This clonotype was seen only a few times. The rearrangement uses TRBV5-1 and TRBJ2-1, with D possibly matching TRBD2 (7 bases). Trimming cost V 0 bases and J 7 bases, with 17 bases left between them. Germline lookup yields CDR1 SGHRS and CDR2 YFSETQ. This CDR3 region has 16 residues. CDR3 sequence: CASSLVEGGVANEQFF. CDR3 DNA: TGCGCCAGCAGCTTGGTAGAGGGGGGGGTGGCAAATGAGCAGTTCTTC. The entire variable domain, with the rest obtained from reference TRBV5-1 and TRBJ2-1, is as follows: KAGVTQTPRYLIKTRGQQVTLSCSPISGHRSVSWYQQTPGQGLQFLFEYFSETQRNKGNFPGRFSGRQFSNSRSEMNVSTLELGDSALYLCASSLVEGGVANEQFFGPGTRLTVL.

The table lists this clonotype with a few counts. The V gene is TRBV29-1, the J gene TRBJ2-3, with D possibly TRBD2 on 5 matching bases. Germline V gene data show CDR1 as SQVTM and CDR2 as ANQGSEA. The CDR3 is made up of 15 amino acids. The V gene lost 4 bases and the J gene lost 0 bases, with 14 bases spanning the gap. Here the CDR3 DNA reads TGCAGCGTTGTGGGAGACGAGGGCAGCACAGATACGCAGTATTTT. This codes for CSVVGDEGSTDTQYF.

This clonotype was observed a handful of times. The chain uses TRBV12-3 or TRBV12-4 and TRBJ2-1, with 11 bases lining up with TRBD2. CDR3 length: 16 amino acids. The V segment lost 6 bases and the J segment 0 bases; nucleotides outside the gene matches: 4. DNA of the CDR3: TGTGCCAGCAGGACTAGCGGGGTCAGCTCCTACAATGAGCAGTTCTTC. It codes for CASRTSGVSSYNEQFF.

A few counts support this clonotype. The genes are TRBV3-1 and TRBJ1-1; D remains unclear. The CDR3 is 15 residues long. Germline lookup yields CDR1 LGHDT and CDR2 YNNKEL (reference sequence). V lost 2 bases and J 1 base, leaving 11 bases between the germline ends. CDR3 coding DNA: TGTGCCAGCAGCCAATCGGGCACGGCGAACACTGAAGCTTTCTTT. Protein: CASSQSGTANTEAFF.

The chain combines TRBV14 with TRBJ2-4, with unresolved D. Between the trimmed V and J ends, which lost 4 bases and 9 bases, there was a span of 16 bases. This CDR3 region has 14 residues. The germline gives CDR1 SGHDN, CDR2 FVKESK. The CDR3 DNA is TGTGCCAGCAGCCCTAGGGCAGGTCGAACCATTCAGTACTTC. Its translation: CASSPRAGRTIQYF.

This chain links TRBV9 with TRBJ2-1; TRBD1 might be the D (6 bases). The germline V gene encodes CDR1 SGDLS and CDR2 YYNGEE. This CDR3 spans 15 amino acids. V gave up 4 bases and J gave up 2 bases, with 13 bases separating them. CDR3 amino acids: CASSRQGTPYNEQFF. The CDR3 DNA follows: TGTGCCAGCAGCCGCCAGGGGACACCCTACAATGAGCAGTTCTTC.

This rearrangement joins TRBV4-3 to TRBJ2-1; D call uncertain. Deletions cut 1 base from V and 9 bases from J, with 7 bases between. Germline lookup yields CDR1 LGHNA and CDR2 YSLEER. The CDR3 covers 12 residues. CDR3 region: CASSQVNGEQFF. CDR3 in DNA: TGCGCCAGCAGCCAAGTGAATGGTGAGCAGTTCTTC.

The chain combines TRBV10-3 with TRBJ1-6; D ambiguous. The CDR3 is made up of 13 amino acids. V was pared by 0 bases and J by 9 bases, with 6 bases between. Germline V gives CDR1 ENHRY, CDR2 SYGVKD. Here the CDR3 DNA reads TGTGCCATCAGTGAGTCAACCGGTTCACCCCTCCACTTT. It yields the protein CAISESTGSPLHF.

This clonotype was recorded a few times. The V and J genes are TRBV2 and TRBJ2-1, with TRBD2 matching over 7 bases. Trimming removed 0 bases from V and 4 bases from J; junction bases left unmatched: 0. Per germline, CDR1 SNHLY and CDR2 FYNNEI. This CDR3 has 14 residues. The CDR3 nucleotides read TGTGCCAGCAGTGAAGCGGGGGGGTACAATGAGCAGTTCTTC. This sequence encodes CASSEAGGYNEQFF.